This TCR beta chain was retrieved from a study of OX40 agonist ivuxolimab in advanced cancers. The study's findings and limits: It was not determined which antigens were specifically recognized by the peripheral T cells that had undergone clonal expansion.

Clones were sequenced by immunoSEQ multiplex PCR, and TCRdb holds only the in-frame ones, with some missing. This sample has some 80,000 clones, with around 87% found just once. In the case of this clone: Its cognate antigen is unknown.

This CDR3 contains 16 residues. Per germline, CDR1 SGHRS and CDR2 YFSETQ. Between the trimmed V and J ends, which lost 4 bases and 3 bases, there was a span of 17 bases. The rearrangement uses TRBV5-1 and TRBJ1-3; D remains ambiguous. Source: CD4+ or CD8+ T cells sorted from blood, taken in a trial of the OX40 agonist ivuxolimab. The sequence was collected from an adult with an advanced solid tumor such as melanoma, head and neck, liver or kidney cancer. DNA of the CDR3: TGCGCCAGCAGCCCTTCAAAGGCCCTATTTGGAAACACCATATATTTT. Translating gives CASSPSKALFGNTIYF.